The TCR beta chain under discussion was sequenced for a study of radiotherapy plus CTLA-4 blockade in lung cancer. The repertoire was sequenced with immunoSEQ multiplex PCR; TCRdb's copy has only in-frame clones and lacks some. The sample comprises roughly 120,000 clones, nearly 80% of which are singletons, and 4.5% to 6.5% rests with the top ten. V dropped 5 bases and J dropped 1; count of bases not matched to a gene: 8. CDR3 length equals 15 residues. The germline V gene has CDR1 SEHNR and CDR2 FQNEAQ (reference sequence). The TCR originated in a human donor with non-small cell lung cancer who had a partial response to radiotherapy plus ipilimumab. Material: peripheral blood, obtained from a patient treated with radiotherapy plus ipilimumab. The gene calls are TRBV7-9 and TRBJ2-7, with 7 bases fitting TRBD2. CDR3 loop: CASSPGLPLSYEQYF. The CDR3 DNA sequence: TGTGCCAGCAGCCCGGGACTACCCCTTTCCTACGAGCAGTACTTC.